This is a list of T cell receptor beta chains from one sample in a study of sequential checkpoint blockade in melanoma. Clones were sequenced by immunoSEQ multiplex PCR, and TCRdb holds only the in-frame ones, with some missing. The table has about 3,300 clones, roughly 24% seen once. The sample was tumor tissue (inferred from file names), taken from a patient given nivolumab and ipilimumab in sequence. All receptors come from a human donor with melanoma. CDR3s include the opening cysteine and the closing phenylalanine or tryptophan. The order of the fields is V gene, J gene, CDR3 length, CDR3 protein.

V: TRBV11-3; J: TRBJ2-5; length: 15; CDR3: CASSLEMGGRETQYF
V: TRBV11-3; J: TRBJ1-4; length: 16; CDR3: CASSLIDRGVGEKLFF
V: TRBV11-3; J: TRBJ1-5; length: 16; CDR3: CASSLVSGGGNQPQHF
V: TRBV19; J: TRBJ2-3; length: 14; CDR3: CASSIMSGPDTQYF
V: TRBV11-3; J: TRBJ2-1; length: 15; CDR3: CASSRLSGSYNEQFF
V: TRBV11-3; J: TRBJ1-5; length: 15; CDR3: CASSSDRGRGQPQHF
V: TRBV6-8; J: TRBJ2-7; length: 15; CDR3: CASRPFGLAGREQYF
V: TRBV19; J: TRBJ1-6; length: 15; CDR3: CATTSEGQLNSPLHF
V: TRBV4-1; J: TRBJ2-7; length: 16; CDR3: CASSQDPGGISYEQYF
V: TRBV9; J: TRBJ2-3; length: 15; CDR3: CASSVGTGGQDTQYF
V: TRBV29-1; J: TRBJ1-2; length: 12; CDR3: CSVNTGIYGYTF